The next 10 T cell receptor beta chains were all read from a single sample in a study of blood T cell repertoires in COVID-19. The data were produced by immunoSEQ multiplex PCR, yet TCRdb's version contains in-frame clones alone and is incomplete. This table has just under 85,000 clones, 80% to 90% appearing once. What was sequenced was peripheral blood. The receptor set was obtained from a woman aged 60 to 75 with acute or convalescent COVID-19.

The chain recombines TRBV30 with TRBJ1-1; no definite D call. The length of the CDR3 is 12 residues. V lost 2 bases and J lost 5, with 9 bases in between. Germline V lookup: CDR1 GTSNPN, CDR2 SVGIG (reference sequence). The CDR3 here is CAWSLRWTEAFF. The DNA for the CDR3 is TGTGCCTGGAGTTTGAGGTGGACTGAAGCTTTCTTT.

The rearrangement links TRBV5-6 to TRBJ1-1, with a weak D call TRBD1 (5 bases). Between the trimmed V and J ends, which lost 2 bases and 0 bases, there was a span of 14 bases. The CDR3 has 16 residues. Germline V gene lookup returns CDR1 SGHDT and CDR2 YYEEEE. The CDR3, as DNA: TGTGCCAGCAGCTTTCGAGGCGGGACCCTGAACACTGAAGCTTTCTTT. Translating it yields CASSFRGGTLNTEAFF.

This clone showed up just a few times. This sequence joins TRBV3-1 (or the pseudogene TRBV3-2) and TRBJ1-1; 8 bases align to TRBD1. The junction had 18 bases not matched to a gene; V was cut back by 5 bases and J by 10 bases. Germline V lookup: CDR1 LGHDT, CDR2 YNNKEL (reference sequence). This CDR3 region has 16 residues. CDR3 residues: CASSSDRVSLGLGAFF. As DNA, the CDR3 is TGTGCCAGCAGCTCGGACAGGGTCAGTCTGGGTTTGGGAGCTTTCTTT.

The chain combines TRBV10-3 with TRBJ2-1; 11 bases agree with TRBD2. Trimming at V came to 2 bases and at J to 6 bases, leaving 15 bases not matched to a gene. The germline CDR1 and CDR2 sequences are ENHRY and SYGVKD. The CDR3 extends over 19 amino acids. CDR3 sequence reads: CAISEGLAGGNSGGNEQFF. In DNA form, the CDR3 reads TGTGCCATCAGTGAGGGATTAGCGGGAGGGAATTCGGGCGGCAATGAGCAGTTCTTC.

With respect to this clone: Compared with germline, one end of the junction differs, possibly owing to a read error. This chain links TRBV7-2 with TRBJ2-2; TRBD2 might be the D (6 bases). CDR1 and CDR2 (germline): SGHTA, FQGNSA. The CDR3 consists of 13 residues. The CDR3 reads CASSSRLTGGLFF. In DNA form, the CDR3 reads TGTGCCAGCAGCTCCCGACTTACCGGGGGGCTGTTTTTT.

This chain connects TRBV5-1 to TRBJ1-2; the D gene is possibly TRBD1 (6 bases). Trimming removed 1 base from V and 8 bases from J, with 15 bases in between. The germline CDR1 and CDR2 sequences are SGHRS and YFSETQ. The CDR3 is made up of 14 amino acids. CDR3 sequence: CASSLSRGANGYTF. DNA for the CDR3: TGCGCCAGCAGCTTGTCCCGGGGGGCTAACGGCTACACCTTC.

This chain connects TRBV2 to TRBJ2-1; D perhaps matches TRBD1 (5 bases). V was cut by 7 bases and J by 9 bases, with 13 bases left in between. The CDR3 spans 12 residues. CDR1 and CDR2 (germline): SNHLY, FYNNEI. In DNA, the CDR3 is TGTGCCAGCAACCAGGGTTTGGGTGAGCAGTTCTTC. Translated: CASNQGLGEQFF.

The J gene is TRBJ1-2, the V gene TRBV7-9, with 11 nucleotides matching TRBD1. The CDR3 has 14 amino acids. The J segment lost 6 bases and the V segment lost 3 bases, leaving 3 bases of the junction unmatched. CDR1 SEHNR and CDR2 FQNEAQ come from the germline V gene (reference sequence). CDR3 in amino acids: CASSLDRGQNGYTF. CDR3 nucleotide sequence: TGTGCCAGCAGCTTGGACAGGGGGCAGAATGGCTACACCTTC.

The table lists this clone with a count of one. The chain couples TRBV4-1 to TRBJ1-2; tentatively, D is TRBD1 (5 bases). This CDR3 region has 14 residues. V was pared by 1 base and J by 0 bases, with 6 bases between. Germline CDR1 reads MGHRA; CDR2 reads YSYEKL. The CDR3 sequence is CASSQGGANYGYTF. The CDR3 DNA follows: TGCGCCAGCAGCCAAGGGGGGGCTAACTATGGCTACACCTTC.

This clone was recorded a few times. This sequence joins TRBV11-3 and TRBJ2-7, with TRBD2 as a possible D gene (5 bases). Germline CDR1 reads SGHNT; CDR2 reads YENEEA. V lost 8 bases and J 4 bases, leaving 12 bases between the germline ends. The CDR3 runs 12 residues. The CDR3 DNA reads TGTGCCAGCGCGGGTCCAGGTTACGAGCAGTACTTC. Amino acids: CASAGPGYEQYF.